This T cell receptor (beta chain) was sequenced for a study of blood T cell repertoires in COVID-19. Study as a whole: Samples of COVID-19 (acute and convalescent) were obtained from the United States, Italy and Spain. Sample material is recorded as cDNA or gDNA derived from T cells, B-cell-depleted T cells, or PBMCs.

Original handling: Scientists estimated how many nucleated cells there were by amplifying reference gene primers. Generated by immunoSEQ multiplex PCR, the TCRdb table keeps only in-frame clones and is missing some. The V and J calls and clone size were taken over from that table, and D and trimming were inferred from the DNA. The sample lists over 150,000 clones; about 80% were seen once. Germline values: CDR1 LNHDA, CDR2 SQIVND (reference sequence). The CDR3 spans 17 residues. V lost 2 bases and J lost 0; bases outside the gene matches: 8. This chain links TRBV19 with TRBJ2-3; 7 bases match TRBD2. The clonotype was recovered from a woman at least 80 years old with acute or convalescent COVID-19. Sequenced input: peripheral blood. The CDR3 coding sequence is TGTGCCAGTAGTATACAGCTTCCTAGCGGTAGCACAGATACGCAGTATTTT. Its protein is CASSIQLPSGSTDTQYF.